This TCR beta chain derives from a study of metastatic and nonmetastatic thyroid tumors (dated by TCRdb to 2018 to 2020). About the study as a whole: The researchers compared repertoires between peripheral blood samples and tumor or nodule tissue samples from patients with malignant or benign thyroid disease. General conclusions and limits of the study: In both blood and tumor samples, malignant tumors were reported to have significantly higher TCR beta diversity than benign nodules.

None of the patients had been given any treatment before thyroid surgery. The study retrospectively analysed patient clinical samples collected from about 2012 to 2018 using T-cell receptor beta sequencing. The method behind the library was PCR. The reads were generated on an Illumina HiSeq 4000. High-throughput sequencing was used to profile the TCR beta-chain CDR3 region of every patient. Under the source paper's analysis protocol: A classifier to discriminate distant-metastatic papillary thyroid cancer patients was built from CDR3 differences across clinicopathological groups. The Shannon index was used to measure repertoire diversity, and the Morisita-Horn index was used to measure how similar tumor and blood repertoires were. TCRdb handled the public reads itself, with Q25 trimming in fastp and clone calling in MiXCR, and kept productive beta chains. TCRdb's processing, not the authors' own work, is the source of the V and J calls. In this sample the table shows about 2,900 clones, approximately 35% of which occur a single time. The biggest ten clones account for less than 25% of the sample.

Looking up the germline V gene (reference sequence) yields CDR1 LNHDA and CDR2 SQIVND. Counted from cysteine to phenylalanine, this CDR3 has 13 amino acids. This entry keeps only the CDR3 DNA: 39 bases, framed from base 1. At the junction V is shortened by 8 bases and J by 10 bases, with 18 bases in between. This clone is categorized as medium-sized (0.01 to 0.1%). The antigen it binds to is not known. Base qualities are not provided; no much larger clone lies one nucleotide away. This clonotype was sampled from a female donor with papillary thyroid cancer or a benign thyroid nodule (not recorded which). Some clones in this sample may be carry-over from other donors' samples. Specimen: tumor tissue. The sequence joins TRBV19 to TRBJ1-5; the D gene is perhaps TRBD1, from 5 matching bases. Here is the DNA: TGTGCCAGTGGGGGGGGTGGGCCCCGACCCCAGCATTTT. It translates to CASGGGGPRPQHF.